Following are 8 T cell receptor beta chains from one sample sequenced in a study of radiotherapy plus CTLA-4 blockade in lung cancer. Sequencing was performed with immunoSEQ multiplex PCR; in TCRdb, only in-frame clones are kept and a portion is missing. Counted here are about 85,000 clones, approximately 84% occurring once; the ten biggest clones make up approximately 2.2%. The sequences come from peripheral blood, collected from a patient treated with radiotherapy plus ipilimumab. These receptors were obtained from a human donor with non-small cell lung cancer who had a partial response to radiotherapy plus ipilimumab.

CDR3 sequence reads: CASSSGTEVQPQHF. The CDR3, as DNA: TGTGCCAGCAGCTCCGGGACAGAAGTTCAGCCCCAGCATTTT. This sequence joins TRBV5-4 and TRBJ1-5; 7 bases map to TRBD1. Germline CDR1 and CDR2: SGHNT and YYREEE (reference sequence). The V and J ends lost 3 bases and 6 bases, in that order; junction bases with no gene match: 6. The CDR3 loop spans 14 amino acids.

About this clone itself: This sample also contains other DNA sequences that code for the same CDR3. V gene TRBV29-1 combines with J gene TRBJ1-1; no firm D call. The CDR3 totals 13 residues. Germline CDR1 is SQVTM and CDR2 is ANQGSEA. V lost 6 bases and J 3 bases, leaving 14 bases between the germline ends. The chain's CDR3 is CSVHRRSDTEAFF. DNA for the CDR3: TGCAGCGTGCACCGGAGATCGGACACTGAAGCTTTCTTT.

The count of this clone is one. The V call is TRBV5-4, the J call TRBJ2-1; D call uncertain. The germline gives CDR1 SGHNT, CDR2 YYREEE (reference sequence). V was clipped by 5 bases and J by 2 bases, with 11 bases between them. CDR3 size: 14 residues. Written as DNA, the CDR3 is TGTGCCAGCAGTAAAAATCAGGCCTACAATGAGCAGTTCTTC. This encodes CASSKNQAYNEQFF.

This rearrangement joins TRBV7-2 to TRBJ1-1; 10 bases agree with TRBD1. V dropped 6 bases and J dropped 5; count of bases not matched to a gene: 9. Germline CDR1 and CDR2: SGHTA and FQGNSA. The CDR3 is 15 amino acids. CDR3: CASRERQGAYTEAFF. The CDR3 DNA is TGTGCCAGCAGGGAACGACAGGGGGCGTATACTGAAGCTTTCTTT.

J is TRBJ1-2 and V is TRBV5-4; possible D gene TRBD1, 5 bases. The CDR3 contains 13 residues. Germline V gives CDR1 SGHNT, CDR2 YYREEE (reference sequence). The V end was cut by 2 bases, the J end by 6 bases, with 11 bases between. The DNA of the CDR3 is TGTGCCAGCAGCTTTAAGGGGAATCATGGCTACACCTTC. Its translation is CASSFKGNHGYTF.

The chain joins TRBV5-1 to TRBJ1-1, with TRBD1 identical over 8 bases. The CDR3 has 14 residues. The V and J ends lost 0 bases and 8 bases, in that order; junction bases with no gene match: 6. Germline CDR1 is SGHRS and CDR2 is YFSETQ. The CDR3 loop is CASSLVVQGGEAFF. The CDR3 region has the DNA TGCGCCAGCAGCTTGGTTGTACAGGGGGGCGAAGCTTTCTTT. The entire variable domain, with the rest obtained from reference TRBV5-1 and TRBJ1-1, is as follows: KAGVTQTPRYLIKTRGQQVTLSCSPISGHRSVSWYQQTPGQGLQFLFEYFSETQRNKGNFPGRFSGRQFSNSRSEMNVSTLELGDSALYLCASSLVVQGGEAFFGQGTRLTVV.

Regarding this clone: This sample includes further DNA sequences coding for the same CDR3. The J gene is TRBJ1-2, the V gene TRBV5-1; 8 nucleotides agree with TRBD1. From germline, CDR1 is SGHRS and CDR2 YFSETQ. The CDR3 is 13 amino acids. The V segment lost 2 bases and the J segment 3 bases; nucleotides outside the gene matches: 0. CDR3 in amino acids: CASSLQGDYGYTF. DNA of the CDR3: TGCGCCAGCAGCTTACAGGGGGACTATGGCTACACCTTC.

The gene calls are TRBV28 and TRBJ2-1; maybe TRBD2 (5 bases). V shed 7 bases and J shed 2 bases, with 12 bases lying between them. This CDR3 has 14 amino acids. In germline, CDR1 is MDHEN, CDR2 SYDVKM. The DNA of the CDR3 is TGTGCCAGCAAATCCCCGGGAACCTACAATGAGCAGTTCTTC. It specifies CASKSPGTYNEQFF.